This TCR beta chain was sequenced in a study of T cell responses to AZD1222 COVID-19 vaccine. At the level of the study: Pooling was applied to second doses at about 4 or about 12 weeks.

This CDR3 contains 15 residues. V shed 4 bases, J shed 5 bases, and the junction held 10 bases outside the gene matches. The germline V gene has CDR1 SGDLS and CDR2 YYNGEE. The study, taken as a whole, reports: Spike-spanning, vaccine-associated CD4 TCRs were dominant at 160-218 and 743-854. As reported, nearly half of all spike-specific TCRs target variant regions that are unmutated. Seropositive AZD1222 recipients at baseline numbered only 6 or 7.

Worth noting for this clone: Its specificity is unknown.

Data came from immunoSEQ multiplex PCR; TCRdb stores just in-frame clones and leaves some out. Among some 150,000 clones, 85% to 95% were seen once, and the ten largest hold roughly 2%. The V call is TRBV9, the J call TRBJ2-3; TRBD1 matches at 7 bases. Source: peripheral blood, taken on day 0 of AZD1222 vaccination. This TCR was sampled from an adult in good health. The CDR3 spells CASSPRGIIEDTQYF. CDR3 coding DNA: TGTGCCAGCAGCCCCAGGGGGATAATTGAAGATACGCAGTATTTT.